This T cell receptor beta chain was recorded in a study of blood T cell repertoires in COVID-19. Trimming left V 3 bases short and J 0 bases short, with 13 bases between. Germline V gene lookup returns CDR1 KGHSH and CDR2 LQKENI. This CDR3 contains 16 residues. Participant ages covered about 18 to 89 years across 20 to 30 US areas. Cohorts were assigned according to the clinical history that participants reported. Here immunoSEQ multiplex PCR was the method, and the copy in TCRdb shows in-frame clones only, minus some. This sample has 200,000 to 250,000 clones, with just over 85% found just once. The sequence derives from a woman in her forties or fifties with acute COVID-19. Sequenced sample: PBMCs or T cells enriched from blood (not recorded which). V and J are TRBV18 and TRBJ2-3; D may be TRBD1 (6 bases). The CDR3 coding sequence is TGTGCCAGCTCACCTCTATCGGGACAAAGCACAGATACGCAGTATTTT. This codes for CASSPLSGQSTDTQYF.